Listed below are T cell receptor beta chains from one sample, sequenced in a study of graft-versus-host responses after intestinal transplantation. Assay: immunoSEQ multiplex PCR; the TCRdb copy retains only in-frame clones and omits some. The table lists around 25,000 clones, over 35% of them singletons. The specimen comprised alloreactive CD4+ T cells from a mixed lymphocyte reaction culture, sampled before intestinal transplant. The receptors here all came from a human patient who received an intestinal transplant. CDR3s include the opening cysteine and the closing phenylalanine or tryptophan. D genes are given only for firm matches. Clone size appears in some rows only: once, few, many, or a class for an expanded clone.

clone size	V gene	D gene	J gene	CDR3 protein	CDR3 DNA
few	TRBV6-1	TRBD2	TRBJ2-5	CASSWGGRETQYF	TGTGCCAGCAGCTGGGGGGGGAGAGAGACCCAGTACTTC
few	TRBV28	TRBD1	TRBJ1-6	CASRVGQGVYNSPLHF	TGTGCCAGCAGGGTGGGACAGGGGGTATATAATTCACCCCTCCACTTT
.	TRBV4-3	.	TRBJ2-3	CASSQTLAREDTQYF	TGCGCCAGCAGCCAAACACTAGCAAGGGAGGATACGCAGTATTTT
.	TRBV28	TRBD1	TRBJ1-4	CASSLSGGYEKLFF	TGTGCCAGCAGTTTATCAGGGGGTTATGAAAAACTGTTTTTT
.	TRBV18	TRBD1	TRBJ1-1	CASSQLRTGSIPNTEAFF	TGTGCCAGCTCACAACTACGGACAGGCTCCATACCGAACACTGAAGCTTTCTTT
.	TRBV7-2	.	TRBJ2-7	CASSPYPAVSYEQYF	TGTGCCAGCAGCCCGTACCCCGCGGTCTCCTACGAGCAGTACTTC
.	TRBV4-1	.	TRBJ2-2	CASSQSGGGYTGELFF	TGCGCCAGCAGCCAATCCGGGGGAGGTTACACCGGGGAGCTGTTTTTT
few	TRBV4-1	.	TRBJ2-1	CASSQVGTRSYNEQFF	TGCGCCAGCAGCCAAGTAGGGACTCGCTCCTACAATGAGCAGTTCTTC
.	TRBV5-4	.	TRBJ1-1	CASSLEPRGRNTEAFF	TGTGCCAGCAGCTTGGAGCCAAGGGGGAGAAACACTGAAGCTTTCTTT
few	TRBV7-9	TRBD1	TRBJ1-2	CASSLEDRVAGYTF	TGTGCCAGCAGCTTAGAAGACAGGGTTGCTGGCTACACCTTC
medium-sized	TRBV2	TRBD2	TRBJ2-3	CASGSGLAGKIRDTQYF	TGTGCCAGCGGTAGCGGACTAGCGGGCAAAATAAGGGATACGCAGTATTTT
.	TRBV4-2	TRBD1	TRBJ1-2	CASSLTGAYYGYTF	TGTGCCAGCAGTCTTACAGGGGCCTACTATGGCTACACCTTC
medium-sized	TRBV25-1	.	TRBJ1-6	CASSEPATSPLHF	TGTGCCAGCAGTGAACCAGCGACCTCACCCCTCCACTTT